This T cell receptor (beta chain) was recorded in a study of blood T cell repertoires in COVID-19. On the study more broadly: From the United States, Italy and Spain came samples of acute and convalescent COVID-19. PBMCs, B-cell-depleted T cells, or T cells provided the cDNA or gDNA that made up the material.

In the original processing: Amplifying reference gene primers gave estimates of nucleated cell counts. Generated by immunoSEQ multiplex PCR, the TCRdb table keeps only in-frame clones and is missing some. The V and J calls and the clone size are those of that table, but D and trimming were determined from the DNA. The sample gives approximately 190,000 clones, approximately 86% of which show up once; under 2.5% is in the top ten. V shed 1 base, J shed 2 bases, and the junction held 12 bases outside the gene matches. This CDR3 comprises 19 residues. Germline-derived CDR1 and CDR2 are SGHKS and YYEKEE (reference sequence).

The clonotype originates from a man between 65 and 85 years old with active or convalescent COVID-19. This rearrangement joins TRBV5-5 to TRBJ2-4; 10 nucleotides line up with TRBD2. The sample taken for sequencing was peripheral blood. CDR3: CASSLYIAGGPGTKNIQYF. The CDR3 nucleotides are TGTGCCAGCAGCTTGTATATAGCGGGAGGACCGGGGACCAAAAACATTCAGTACTTC.